Each of the 25 T cell receptor beta chains below was sequenced from the same sample in a study of beta chain features in type 1 diabetes. The isolated RNA, all of it, was reverse transcribed, so expressed TCRB transcripts were what got sequenced. The method was immunoSEQ multiplex PCR; TCRdb's version includes in-frame clones alone and lacks a portion of them. The table has around 170,000 clones, 7.5% to 10% seen once. The specimen was central memory CD4+ T cells from blood. Receptor source: a woman aged 18 to 35 in good health.

The chain links TRBV5-1 to TRBJ2-3; D may be TRBD2 (5 bases). Germline-derived CDR1 and CDR2 are SGHRS and YFSETQ. Between the trimmed V and J ends, which lost 3 bases and 0 bases, there was a span of 5 bases. The CDR3 totals 13 residues. CDR3 sequence reads: CASSWESTDTQYF. The CDR3 nucleotides are TGCGCCAGCAGCTGGGAGAGCACAGATACGCAGTATTTT.

The chain has TRBV5-6 and TRBJ2-1; TRBD2 matches at 9 bases. The CDR3 has 16 amino acids. V was clipped by 4 bases and J by 0 bases; unmatched bases: 5. Germline assignment: CDR1 SGHDT and CDR2 YYEEEE. CDR3 sequence: CASSLSGRSSYNEQFF. The CDR3 DNA reads TGTGCCAGCAGCCTAAGCGGGAGGAGCTCCTACAATGAGCAGTTCTTC.

The J gene is TRBJ1-2, the V gene TRBV9; D not certain. CDR1 and CDR2 (germline): SGDLS, YYNGEE. CDR3 length equals 13 residues. Trimming removed 0 bases at V and 8 bases at J, with 11 bases between. CDR3 loop: CASSVEQGSGYTF. In DNA, the CDR3 is TGTGCCAGCAGCGTAGAGCAAGGGAGCGGCTACACCTTC.

This clone was counted between two and nine times. The same CDR3 arises from other DNA sequences in this sample as well. V is TRBV7-2 and J is TRBJ2-5; TRBD1 might be the D (5 bases). CDR3 length: 13 amino acids. Deletions cut 3 bases from V and 2 bases from J, with 7 bases between. Germline V gene lookup returns CDR1 SGHTA and CDR2 FQGNSA. CDR3 in amino acids: CASSLGRQETQYF. DNA of the CDR3: TGTGCCAGCAGCTTGGGGCGGCAAGAGACCCAGTACTTC.

This clone was detected only a few times. V and J are TRBV5-1 and TRBJ1-2, with D uncertain. Trimming cost V 0 bases and J 3 bases, with 12 bases left between them. Per germline, CDR1 SGHRS and CDR2 YFSETQ. This CDR3 contains 15 residues. Here the CDR3 DNA reads TGCGCCAGCAGCTTGGATGTGGGCGGGGACTATGGCTACACCTTC. It codes for CASSLDVGGDYGYTF.

This clone was seen ten or more times. CDR3 sequence (DNA): TGTGCCAGCAGCCAGGGACAGGGGAGCGTTCAGCCCCAGCATTTT. Its translation is CASSQGQGSVQPQHF. The V and J genes are TRBV4-2 and TRBJ1-5; 10 bases line up with TRBD1. The junction had 5 bases not matched to a gene; V was cut back by 3 bases and J by 6 bases. The CDR3 runs 15 residues. Per the germline V gene, CDR1 is LGHNA and CDR2 is YNFKEQ.

This clone was picked up a small number of times. The chain has TRBV5-1 and TRBJ2-1; the match to TRBD2 covers 14 bases. The CDR3 is made up of 17 amino acids. The germline V gene encodes CDR1 SGHRS and CDR2 YFSETQ. V lost 4 bases to trimming and J lost 4 bases; unmatched junction nucleotides: 7. CDR3 region: CASSAGLAGDAYNEQFF. The CDR3 nucleotides are TGCGCCAGCAGCGCGGGACTAGCGGGAGACGCATACAATGAGCAGTTCTTC.

This clone has a single count. The rearrangement links TRBV21-1 to TRBJ1-1; whether TRBD1, the table's D call, matches the DNA was not checked. TRBV21-1 is noted as a pseudogene. The CDR3 extends over 18 amino acids. The CDR3 reads CASSYRRPSGTGLSGAFF. The CDR3 region has the DNA TGTGCCAGCAGCTATCGGAGACCATCCGGGACAGGCCTGAGTGGAGCTTTCTTT.

The J gene is TRBJ2-7, the V gene TRBV5-4, with TRBD1 matching 9 bases. Germline V gene lookup returns CDR1 SGHNT and CDR2 YYREEE (reference sequence). V lost 1 base to trimming and J lost 2 bases; unmatched junction nucleotides: 4. The CDR3 runs to 15 residues. The CDR3 bases are TGTGCCAGCAGCTTGTTCGGGACAGGGACCTACGAGCAGTACTTC. Translated: CASSLFGTGTYEQYF.

The V and J genes are TRBV30 and TRBJ2-7, with 8 bases identical to TRBD2. V trimming: 3 bases; J trimming: 6 bases; junction bases outside the gene matches: 10. CDR3 size: 14 residues. Germline CDR1 reads GTSNPN; CDR2 reads SVGIG (reference sequence). The CDR3 loop is CAWRTGTRSSEQYF. The CDR3 DNA sequence: TGTGCCTGGAGAACCGGGACTAGATCATCCGAGCAGTACTTC.

This clone occurred a few times. The CDR3 DNA reads as TGTGCCAGCAGCGCTCAGGGGAGCGAGCAGTACTTC. Translated: CASSAQGSEQYF. The gene calls are TRBV11-2 and TRBJ2-7; maybe TRBD1 (6 bases). The CDR3 is 12 amino acids. Germline V CDR1 and CDR2: SGHAT, FQNNGV. V was shortened by 5 bases and J by 6 bases, with 11 bases between the two germline ends.

The chain joins TRBV6-1 to TRBJ2-1, with D maybe TRBD2 (6 bases). This CDR3 has 14 residues. V shed 8 bases and J shed 5 bases, with 16 bases lying between them. Germline CDR1 MNHNS, CDR2 SASEGT. The CDR3 DNA is TGTGCCAGCCGATATTTAGCGGAAAACAATGAGCAGTTCTTC. This sequence encodes CASRYLAENNEQFF.

V usage is TRBV6-1 and J usage is TRBJ2-5, with TRBD2 identical over 7 bases. Germline V gene data show CDR1 as MNHNS and CDR2 as SASEGT. This CDR3 has 16 amino acids. Losses at the gene ends were 2 bases for V and 4 bases for J; bases not matched to a gene: 10. CDR3 bases: TGTGCCAGCAGTGAACCTTTTCAGACTAGCAGAGAGACCCAGTACTTC. Its translation is CASSEPFQTSRETQYF.

The chain uses TRBV5-4 and TRBJ2-1; 11 positions agree with TRBD2. V was clipped by 2 bases and J by 8 bases; unmatched bases: 6. The CDR3 length is 15 residues. Germline CDR1 reads SGHNT; CDR2 reads YYREEE (reference sequence). CDR3 in amino acids: CASSLSSGRRDEQFF. The CDR3 DNA is TGTGCCAGCAGCTTATCTAGCGGGAGGCGGGATGAGCAGTTCTTC.

The chain joins TRBV18 to TRBJ1-5, with a weak D call TRBD1 (5 bases). Deletions cut 6 bases from V and 7 bases from J, with 13 bases between. The CDR3 contains 13 residues. Germline V lookup: CDR1 KGHSH, CDR2 LQKENI. The DNA for the CDR3 is TGTGCCAGCTCTCCGGGGGTATGGCAGCCCCAGCATTTT. Its protein is CASSPGVWQPQHF.

This rearrangement joins TRBV5-4 to TRBJ1-1, with a possible D match to TRBD1 (6 bases). The CDR3 is 15 amino acids. V was cut by 4 bases and J by 4 bases, with 17 bases left in between. Germline lookup yields CDR1 SGHNT and CDR2 YYREEE (reference sequence). The CDR3 reads CASSSVRGGSTEAFF. The CDR3 bases are TGTGCCAGCAGCAGCGTCAGGGGCGGTAGCACTGAAGCTTTCTTT.

V and J are TRBV29-1 and TRBJ2-5; 8 bases fit TRBD1. The CDR3 extends over 15 amino acids. The ends lost 5 bases at V and 5 bases at J; junction bases unmatched: 13. CDR1 and CDR2 (germline): SQVTM, ANQGSEA. CDR3 DNA: TGCAGCGTTTCGATTGGCCCGACAGGGGTGGAGACCCAGTACTTC. Its translation: CSVSIGPTGVETQYF.

This clone was found a few times. This rearrangement joins TRBV19 to TRBJ2-2, with 7 nucleotides matching TRBD1. The germline gives CDR1 LNHDA, CDR2 SQIVND (reference sequence). J lost 3 bases, V lost 4 bases, and 8 bases had no gene match. The CDR3 covers 16 residues. The CDR3, as DNA: TGTGCCAGTAGTACCTCCCGGACAGGCTACACCGGGGAGCTGTTTTTT. The encoded protein is CASSTSRTGYTGELFF.

This clone was observed a few times. The chain combines TRBV10-2 with TRBJ1-1; D ambiguous. The CDR3 is made up of 12 amino acids. Germline V lookup: CDR1 WSHSY, CDR2 SAAADI. Between the trimmed V and J ends, which lost 7 bases and 3 bases, there was a span of 9 bases. CDR3 amino acids: CASKKTDTEAFF. CDR3 nucleotides: TGCGCCAGCAAGAAAACGGACACTGAAGCTTTCTTT.

This clone has a handful of counts. V usage is TRBV30 and J usage is TRBJ1-2, with a weak D call TRBD1 (6 bases). CDR1 and CDR2 from the germline V gene are GTSNPN and SVGIG (reference sequence). Trimming pared 3 bases from V and 8 bases from J, leaving 16 bases between. CDR3 length: 13 residues. The CDR3 sequence is CAWRGQSSSGYTF. In DNA, the CDR3 is TGTGCCTGGAGGGGACAAAGTAGCTCCGGCTACACCTTC.

The chain carries TRBV11-3 and TRBJ2-5; 10 positions match TRBD2. Germline V CDR1 and CDR2: SGHNT, YENEEA. The CDR3 has 15 residues. The J segment lost 4 bases and the V segment lost 3 bases, leaving 5 bases of the junction unmatched. CDR3 bases: TGTGCCAGCAGCTTGGGCCTAGCGGGAGTAGAGACCCAGTACTTC. This translates into CASSLGLAGVETQYF.

This clone has a count of ten or more. The rearrangement uses TRBV19 and TRBJ2-1, with 8 bases lining up with TRBD2. Germline assignment: CDR1 LNHDA and CDR2 SQIVND (reference sequence). CDR3 length: 12 residues. Trimming at V came to 8 bases and at J to 9 bases, leaving 6 bases not matched to a gene. The CDR3 coding sequence is TGTGCCAGTTCGACTAGCGAAGGTGAGCAGTTCTTC. As protein: CASSTSEGEQFF.

This clone was detected only a few times. The rearrangement uses TRBV5-6 and TRBJ1-2, with 9 bases identical to TRBD1. V dropped 5 bases and J dropped 3; count of bases not matched to a gene: 5. CDR3 length: 14 amino acids. Germline V gene data show CDR1 as SGHDT and CDR2 as YYEEEE. Written as DNA, the CDR3 is TGTGCCAGCAGTCCGGACAGGGGATACTATGGCTACACCTTC. Its translation: CASSPDRGYYGYTF.

In this sample, this clone turned up a few times. The rearrangement uses TRBV2 and TRBJ2-5; no firm D call. Germline assignment: CDR1 SNHLY and CDR2 FYNNEI. Trimming cost V 4 bases and J 2 bases, with 8 bases left between them. The CDR3 is 13 residues long. CDR3 nucleotide sequence: TGTGCCAGCAGTGTAAATATACAAGAGACCCAGTACTTC. Its translation: CASSVNIQETQYF.

J is TRBJ2-3 and V is TRBV7-6, with D perhaps matching TRBD2 (5 bases). Between the trimmed V and J ends, which lost 1 base and 6 bases, there was a span of 8 bases. The CDR3 length is 13 residues. Germline loops: CDR1 SGHVS, CDR2 FNYEAQ. CDR3 loop: CASSLVGEDTQYF. In DNA, the CDR3 is TGTGCCAGCAGCTTAGTTGGGGAGGATACGCAGTATTTT.